This T cell receptor (beta chain) was obtained from a study of T cells after yellow fever vaccination. Study-level background: SMART-Seq v4 Ultra Low Input served to prepare low-cell-number fractions.

Study-level results: Re-detected after boosting: most primary clones, 96% of CD4 and about 89% of CD8. Among all clonotypes, a small share was observed in both CD4 and CD8 compartments.

The TCR cDNA carried a universal primer site and UMIs from 5'RACE template switching. In TCRdb, the 5' RACE reads were re-called with MiXCR into one record per CDR3 protein. In the table there are some 320,000 distinct CDR3 sequences, approximately 8% of which are singletons. This CDR3 has 12 residues. In germline, CDR1 is LGHDT, CDR2 YNNKEL (reference sequence). Deletions cut 2 bases from V and 6 bases from J, with 8 bases between. In its sample, this clonotype was seen a few times. No antigen is known for it. The material sequenced was CD4+ T cells sorted from PBMCs, taken 5 days after the yellow fever booster vaccination. The sequence was collected from a young man who received the YFV17D yellow fever vaccine. The V and J genes are TRBV3-1 and TRBJ2-7; D unclear. CDR3 region: CASSQSFSEQYV. CDR3 nucleotides: TGTGCCAGCAGCCAATCCTTTTCCGAGCAGTACGTC.